This is a list of T cell receptor beta chains from one sample in a study of human T cells and chemical hapten exposure. TCRdb analysed the reads with MiXCR anew, one entry per CDR3 protein. The data hold 120,000 or so distinct CDR3 sequences, with about 7.7% observed a single time. Sequenced: whole blood. These TCRs come from a human donor in good health. Some clones in this sample may be carry-over from other donors' samples. CDR3s leave out the opening cysteine and the closing phenylalanine or tryptophan. The order of the fields is V gene, J gene, D gene, CDR3 protein. A D gene is named only where the DNA matches it firmly.

V: TRBV7-9; J: TRBJ2-1; D: -; CDR3: ASSLVLANNEQF
V: TRBV10-3; J: TRBJ1-1; D: -; CDR3: AISESQGTEAF
V: TRBV20-1; J: TRBJ2-3; D: -; CDR3: SASGGRATDTQY
V: TRBV6-6; J: TRBJ1-1; D: -; CDR3: ASTNLGSTEAF
V: TRBV3-1; J: TRBJ2-7; D: -; CDR3: ASSQTDSLSPYEQY
V: TRBV7-6; J: TRBJ2-1; D: TRBD2; CDR3: ASSRKGGLAGGGEQF
V: TRBV14; J: TRBJ2-7; D: TRBD1; CDR3: ASSPDRGRIFFYEQY
V: TRBV20-1; J: TRBJ2-5; D: -; CDR3: SAPPSRGGETQY
V: TRBV18; J: TRBJ2-1; D: -; CDR3: ASSPDRASYNEQF
V: TRBV29-1; J: TRBJ2-3; D: -; CDR3: SVAEITDTQY
V: TRBV6-2/TRBV6-3; J: TRBJ1-1; D: -; CDR3: ASSLQNTEAF
V: TRBV10-3; J: TRBJ1-6; D: TRBD1; CDR3: ATTGTAGSPLH
V: TRBV4-2; J: TRBJ2-1; D: TRBD2; CDR3: ASSQDPLTSGGYNEQF
V: TRBV5-6; J: TRBJ2-5; D: TRBD1; CDR3: ASSGQAGGGKTQY
V: TRBV12-3/TRBV12-4; J: TRBJ1-6; D: TRBD1; CDR3: ASSPGQGSPLH
V: TRBV5-1; J: TRBJ2-3; D: -; CDR3: ASSLAVSTDTQY
V: TRBV7-9; J: TRBJ2-6; D: TRBD1; CDR3: ASSPEGQGDTGANVLT
V: TRBV29-1; J: TRBJ1-1; D: TRBD1; CDR3: SVEDPYRGRNTEAF
V: TRBV15; J: TRBJ2-5; D: TRBD2; CDR3: ATSRKRRSGTRSETQY
V: TRBV4-1; J: TRBJ2-1; D: TRBD2; CDR3: ASSLTSGTINEQF
V: TRBV4-2; J: TRBJ1-1; D: -; CDR3: ASSQDLEFGTEAF
V: TRBV6-4; J: TRBJ1-2; D: TRBD1; CDR3: ASSDSTGGGYT
V: TRBV19; J: TRBJ2-2; D: -; CDR3: ASRGGGHTGELF
V: TRBV4-1; J: TRBJ2-1; D: TRBD2; CDR3: ASSQVRTSGGYDNEQF
V: TRBV29-1; J: TRBJ1-1; D: TRBD1; CDR3: SVDSGGGEAF
V: TRBV20-1; J: TRBJ1-5; D: -; CDR3: SAVGTMSQPQH
V: TRBV7-2; J: TRBJ2-5; D: -; CDR3: ASSLLGRNRTQY
V: TRBV5-1; J: TRBJ2-1; D: TRBD2; CDR3: ASSAAWGASGNYNEQF
V: TRBV13; J: TRBJ2-3; D: -; CDR3: ASSFTTGLTDTQY
V: TRBV12-3/TRBV12-4; J: TRBJ2-7; D: TRBD1; CDR3: ASSQGQGREEQY
V: TRBV6-1; J: TRBJ2-1; D: TRBD2; CDR3: ASRLAGNEQF
V: TRBV5-1; J: TRBJ2-6; D: -; CDR3: ASSLEPALGSNVLT
V: TRBV14; J: TRBJ1-2; D: TRBD1; CDR3: ASSPGTDYGYT
V: TRBV3-1; J: TRBJ2-1; D: TRBD2; CDR3: ASSLFLGTGREANNEQF
V: TRBV7-2; J: TRBJ2-2; D: TRBD1; CDR3: ASRSTGGEAGELF
V: TRBV24-1; J: TRBJ2-3; D: -; CDR3: ATSAFDSTDTQY
V: TRBV5-1; J: TRBJ2-1; D: TRBD2; CDR3: ASSLVIAGGPYNEQF
V: TRBV20-1; J: TRBJ2-1; D: -; CDR3: SANRGPYNEQF
V: TRBV27; J: TRBJ2-1; D: -; CDR3: ASSLLGPYNEQF
V: TRBV19; J: TRBJ2-1; D: TRBD1; CDR3: ASSMSRQGANEQF
V: TRBV7-2; J: TRBJ1-2; D: -; CDR3: ASSPLLPGYT
V: TRBV7-9; J: TRBJ2-7; D: TRBD2; CDR3: ASSLDQRGAYEQY
V: TRBV10-3; J: TRBJ2-3; D: TRBD2; CDR3: AISDPAASGSYVYTDTQY
V: TRBV13; J: TRBJ2-3; D: TRBD2; CDR3: ASSGRLAGVDTQY
V: TRBV7-9; J: TRBJ1-4; D: -; CDR3: AGELTTNEKLF
V: TRBV2; J: TRBJ1-3; D: -; CDR3: ASSENPPGTRSTIY
V: TRBV3-1; J: TRBJ1-4; D: -; CDR3: ASRGEGGGEKLF
V: TRBV12-3/TRBV12-4; J: TRBJ1-1; D: TRBD1; CDR3: ASSLITGATEAF
V: TRBV4-3; J: TRBJ1-1; D: TRBD1; CDR3: ASSQGDSRTEAF
V: TRBV20-1; J: TRBJ2-6; D: TRBD1; CDR3: SASLDRASSGANVLT
V: TRBV5-1; J: TRBJ2-2; D: TRBD1; CDR3: ASSLGQGTGELF
V: TRBV15; J: TRBJ1-5; D: TRBD1; CDR3: ATREEPSRGRRGNQPQH